This T cell receptor (beta chain) is drawn from a study of blood T cell repertoires in COVID-19. Looking at the study overall: Samples came from the United States, Italy and Spain, spanning acute and convalescent COVID-19. In each case, the material was cDNA or gDNA derived from T cells, B-cell-depleted T cells, or PBMCs.

Per the authors' pipeline: From reference gene primer amplification, estimates of nucleated cell counts were derived. Measured with immunoSEQ multiplex PCR; TCRdb has only the in-frame clones, and not every one. The DNA gave D and trimming, while V, J and clone size come from that table. The data show 190,000 or so clones, roughly 89% seen once. This CDR3 region has 14 residues. Trimming took 6 bases from V and 5 from J; bases not matched to a gene: 5. Germline lookup yields CDR1 MNHEY and CDR2 SMNVEV (reference sequence). The chain has TRBV27 and TRBJ1-5; 9 nucleotides line up with TRBD1. Sequencing was performed on peripheral blood. This TCR was sampled from a woman younger than 35 who had recovered from COVID-19. The DNA for the CDR3 is TGTGCCAGCAGCCCCGGACAGGGGTATCAGCCCCAGCATTTT. Protein product: CASSPGQGYQPQHF.